The rows below give T cell receptor beta chains drawn from one sample of a study of identical twins. TCRdb called the 5' RACE reads again in MiXCR, with one record for every CDR3 protein. The sample consists of around 670,000 distinct CDR3 sequences, roughly 6% of them appearing once. What was sequenced was naive T cells sorted from blood. These receptor sequences come from a man aged 18 to 30 in good health. Both conserved end residues are part of each CDR3. Fields, in order: clone size, J gene, V gene, D gene, CDR3 protein, CDR3 DNA. D genes are given only for firm matches. The size entry is marked missing in some rows and otherwise reads once, few, many or a size class.

few | TRBJ1-6 | TRBV10-3 | . | CAISQKGDSPLHF | TGTGCCATCAGTCAAAAGGGGGATTCACCCCTCCACTTT
few | TRBJ2-3 | TRBV5-1 | . | CASEGTDTQYF | TGCGCCAGCGAAGGCACAGATACGCAGTATTTT
. | TRBJ2-1 | TRBV9 | . | CASSVGTGYEQFF | TGTGCCAGCAGCGTAGGGACGGGATATGAGCAGTTCTTC
many | TRBJ2-5 | TRBV12-3/TRBV12-4 | TRBD1 | CASSGQGIGETQYF | TGTGCCAGCAGTGGACAGGGGATAGGGGAGACCCAGTACTTC
. | TRBJ2-1 | TRBV12-3/TRBV12-4 | TRBD2 | CASSATSGTHNEQFF | TGTGCCAGCAGTGCGACTAGCGGGACCCACAATGAGCAGTTCTTC
many | TRBJ1-5 | TRBV7-9 | TRBD1 | CASSPGQDRGQPQHF | TGTGCCAGCAGCCCGGGGCAGGACAGGGGACAGCCCCAGCATTTT
many | TRBJ1-4 | TRBV5-1 | . | CASSSDRNEKLFF | TGCGCCAGCAGTTCTGACAGAAATGAAAAACTGTTTTTT
. | TRBJ1-2 | TRBV20-1 | . | CSANPGRIGYTF | TGCAGTGCTAACCCAGGGAGAATTGGCTACACCTTC
many | TRBJ2-3 | TRBV5-1 | TRBD2 | CASSLAGLAGSTDTQYF | TGCGCCAGCAGCTTGGCCGGGCTAGCGGGTTCCACAGATACGCAGTATTTT
. | TRBJ2-1 | TRBV12-3/TRBV12-4 | . | CASNTIGQSQFF | TGTGCCAGCAACACCATCGGACAGTCGCAGTTCTTC
few | TRBJ2-5 | TRBV3-1 | TRBD1 | CASSRPGQGIETQYF | TGTGCCAGCAGCCGCCCGGGACAGGGGATCGAGACCCAGTACTTC
many | TRBJ2-3 | TRBV27 | TRBD2 | CASSLMLAGSTDTQYF | TGTGCCAGCAGTCTGATGCTAGCGGGTAGCACAGATACGCAGTATTTT
few | TRBJ2-6 | TRBV14 | . | CASSPRPDNVLTF | TGTGCCAGCAGCCCCCGGCCTGACAACGTCCTGACTTTC
many | TRBJ1-1 | TRBV7-9 | . | CASSLAPGTEAFF | TGTGCCAGCAGCTTAGCGCCAGGGACTGAAGCTTTCTTT
many | TRBJ1-5 | TRBV12-3/TRBV12-4 | . | CASSKGTTTYQPQHF | TGTGCCAGCAGCAAGGGGACCACGACTTATCAGCCCCAGCATTTT
many | TRBJ1-4 | TRBV29-1 | TRBD1 | CSVSTGLEIEKLFF | TGCAGCGTGTCGACAGGGCTAGAAATTGAAAAACTGTTTTTT
many | TRBJ2-7 | TRBV12-3/TRBV12-4 | . | CASSRPTLSDEQYF | TGTGCCAGCAGCCGGCCCACACTGTCTGACGAGCAGTACTTC
many | TRBJ2-1 | TRBV5-1 | . | CASSLIGQQFF | TGCGCCAGCAGCTTGATTGGTCAGCAGTTCTTC
. | TRBJ2-2 | TRBV7-7 | . | CASSRGPPNTGELFF | TGTGCCAGCAGCAGGGGACCTCCGAACACCGGGGAGCTGTTTTTT
many | TRBJ2-1 | TRBV6-1 | TRBD2 | CASSDGVGLAGGGEQFF | TGTGCCAGCAGTGATGGAGTTGGACTAGCGGGAGGGGGTGAGCAGTTCTTC
many | TRBJ2-2 | TRBV6-1 | . | CASRDSGRTGELFF | TGTGCCAGCAGGGATTCAGGGAGGACCGGGGAGCTGTTTTTT
many | TRBJ2-5 | TRBV5-1 | . | CASSPVYPGETQYF | TGCGCCAGCAGCCCGGTCTACCCGGGGGAGACCCAGTACTTC
many | TRBJ1-6 | TRBV28 | . | CASIQSPNSPLHF | TGTGCCAGCATCCAATCCCCTAATTCACCCCTCCACTTT